This T cell receptor beta chain emerged from a study of blood T cell repertoires in COVID-19. Clones were sequenced by immunoSEQ multiplex PCR, and TCRdb holds only the in-frame ones, with some missing. The sample contains around 300,000 clones, 89% of which appear only once. The V end was cut by 0 bases, the J end by 2 bases, with 10 bases between. Germline CDR1 and CDR2: LGHDT and YNNKEL (reference sequence). CDR3 length equals 15 residues. The sample taken for sequencing was peripheral blood. The origin of this receptor is a woman between 35 and 50 years old who had recovered from COVID-19. V usage is TRBV3-1 (or the pseudogene TRBV3-2) and J usage is TRBJ2-5; maybe TRBD1 (6 bases). The CDR3 reads CASSQDRGQQETQYF. CDR3 in DNA: TGTGCCAGCAGCCAAGATCGCGGACAGCAAGAGACCCAGTACTTC.